This entry describes one T cell receptor (beta chain). The data were obtained in a study of blood T cell repertoires in COVID-19. The wider study: Material from acute and convalescent COVID-19 was sourced from the United States, Italy and Spain. In each case, the material was cDNA or gDNA derived from T cells, B-cell-depleted T cells, or PBMCs.

Unmatched junction bases numbered 7, after V lost 8 bases and J lost 3 bases. CDR1 is SNHLY and CDR2 is FYNNEI in the germline V gene. The CDR3 has 13 residues. In the original processing: Amplification from reference gene primers served as the basis for estimated nucleated cell counts. Data came from immunoSEQ multiplex PCR; TCRdb stores just in-frame clones and leaves some out. D and trimming come from the DNA, and the V and J calls and clone size come from that table. The data hold around 65,000 clones, with roughly four fifths observed a single time. The sequencing input was peripheral blood. The rearrangement joins TRBV2 to TRBJ2-7; 7 bases agree with TRBD2. This receptor was identified in a human donor in a cohort sampled during active COVID-19. The chain's CDR3 is CASFRGGVYEQYF. CDR3 DNA: TGTGCCAGCTTCCGTGGGGGGGTCTACGAGCAGTACTTC.